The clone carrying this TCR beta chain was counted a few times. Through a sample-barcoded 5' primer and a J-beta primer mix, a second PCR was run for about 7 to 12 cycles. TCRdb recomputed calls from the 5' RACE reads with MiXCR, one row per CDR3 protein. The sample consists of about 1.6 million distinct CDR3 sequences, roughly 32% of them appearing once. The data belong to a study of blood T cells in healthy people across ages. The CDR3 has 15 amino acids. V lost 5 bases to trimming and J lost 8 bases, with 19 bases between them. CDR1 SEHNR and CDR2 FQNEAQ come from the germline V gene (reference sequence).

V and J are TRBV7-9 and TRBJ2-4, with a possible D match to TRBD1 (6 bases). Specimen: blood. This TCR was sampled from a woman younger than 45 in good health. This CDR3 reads CASSLSYRETDIQYF. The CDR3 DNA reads TGTGCCAGCAGCCTGTCGTACAGGGAGACGGACATTCAGTACTTC.